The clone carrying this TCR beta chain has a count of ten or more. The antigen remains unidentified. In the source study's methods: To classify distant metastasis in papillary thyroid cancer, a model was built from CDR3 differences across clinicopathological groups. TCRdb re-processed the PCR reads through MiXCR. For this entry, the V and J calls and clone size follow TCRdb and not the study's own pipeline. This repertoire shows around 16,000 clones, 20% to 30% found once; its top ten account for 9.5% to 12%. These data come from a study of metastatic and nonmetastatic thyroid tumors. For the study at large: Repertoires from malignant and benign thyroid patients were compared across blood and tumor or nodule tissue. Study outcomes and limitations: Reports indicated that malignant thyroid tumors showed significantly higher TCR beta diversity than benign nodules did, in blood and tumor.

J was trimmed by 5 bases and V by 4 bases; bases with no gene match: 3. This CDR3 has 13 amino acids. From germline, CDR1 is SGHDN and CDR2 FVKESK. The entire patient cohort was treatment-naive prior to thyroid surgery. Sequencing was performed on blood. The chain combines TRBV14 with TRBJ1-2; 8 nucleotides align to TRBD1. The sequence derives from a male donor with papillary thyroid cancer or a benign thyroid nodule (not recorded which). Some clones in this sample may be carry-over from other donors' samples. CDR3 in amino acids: CASSPRQGYGYTF. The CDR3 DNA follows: TGTGCCAGCAGCCCCCGACAGGGGTATGGCTACACCTTC.